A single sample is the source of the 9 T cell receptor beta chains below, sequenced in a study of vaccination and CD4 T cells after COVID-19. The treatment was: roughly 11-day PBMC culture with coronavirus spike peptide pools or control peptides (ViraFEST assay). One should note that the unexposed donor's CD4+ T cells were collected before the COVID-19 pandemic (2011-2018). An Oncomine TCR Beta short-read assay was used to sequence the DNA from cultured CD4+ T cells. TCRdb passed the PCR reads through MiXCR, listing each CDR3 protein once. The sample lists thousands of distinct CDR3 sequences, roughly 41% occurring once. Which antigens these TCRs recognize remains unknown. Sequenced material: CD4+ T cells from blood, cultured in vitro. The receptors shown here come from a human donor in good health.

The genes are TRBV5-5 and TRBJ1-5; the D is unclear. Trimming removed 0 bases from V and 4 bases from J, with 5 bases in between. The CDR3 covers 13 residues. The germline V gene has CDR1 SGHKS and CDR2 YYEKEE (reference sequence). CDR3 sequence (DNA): TGTGCCAGCAGCTTGGCGCCTAATCAGCCCCAGCATTTT. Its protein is CASSLAPNQPQHF.

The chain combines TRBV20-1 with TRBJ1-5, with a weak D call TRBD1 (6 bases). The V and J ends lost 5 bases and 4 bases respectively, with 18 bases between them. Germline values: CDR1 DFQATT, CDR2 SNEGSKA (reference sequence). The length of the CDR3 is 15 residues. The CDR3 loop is CSAGGAQGGNQPQHF. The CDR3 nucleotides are TGCAGTGCTGGGGGGGCACAGGGAGGTAATCAGCCCCAGCATTTT.

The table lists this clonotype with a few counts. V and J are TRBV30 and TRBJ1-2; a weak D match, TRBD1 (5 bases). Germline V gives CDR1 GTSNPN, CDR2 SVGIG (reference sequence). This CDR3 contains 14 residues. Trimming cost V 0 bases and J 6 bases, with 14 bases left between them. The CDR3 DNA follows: TGTGCCTGGAGTGTATTTCGGGGGATCAATGGCTACACCTTC. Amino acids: CAWSVFRGINGYTF.

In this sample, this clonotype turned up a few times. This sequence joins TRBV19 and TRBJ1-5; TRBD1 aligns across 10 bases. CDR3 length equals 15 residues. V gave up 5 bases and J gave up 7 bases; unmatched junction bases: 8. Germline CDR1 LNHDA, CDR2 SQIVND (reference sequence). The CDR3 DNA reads TGTGCCAGTAGTCCGGAGGGGACAGGGGTCCAGCCCCAGCATTTT. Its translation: CASSPEGTGVQPQHF.

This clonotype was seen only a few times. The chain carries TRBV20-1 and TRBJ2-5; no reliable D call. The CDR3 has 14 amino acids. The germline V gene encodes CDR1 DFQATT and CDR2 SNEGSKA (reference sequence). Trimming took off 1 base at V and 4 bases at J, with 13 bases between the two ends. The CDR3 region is CSARGIGLGETQYF. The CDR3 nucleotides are TGCAGTGCTAGAGGTATAGGGCTTGGAGAGACCCAGTACTTC.

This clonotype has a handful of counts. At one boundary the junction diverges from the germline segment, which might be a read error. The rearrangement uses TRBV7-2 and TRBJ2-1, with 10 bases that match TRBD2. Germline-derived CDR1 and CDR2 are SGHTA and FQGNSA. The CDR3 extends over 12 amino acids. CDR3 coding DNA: TGTGCCAGCAGCTTAGAACTAGCGGGGATGGTCTTC. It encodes CASSLELAGMVF.

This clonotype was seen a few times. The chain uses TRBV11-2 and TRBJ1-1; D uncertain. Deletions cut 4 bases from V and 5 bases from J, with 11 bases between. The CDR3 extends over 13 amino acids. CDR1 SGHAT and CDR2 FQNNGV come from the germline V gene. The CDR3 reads CASSSTRWTEAFF. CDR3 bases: TGTGCCAGCAGCTCGACTCGGTGGACTGAAGCTTTCTTT.

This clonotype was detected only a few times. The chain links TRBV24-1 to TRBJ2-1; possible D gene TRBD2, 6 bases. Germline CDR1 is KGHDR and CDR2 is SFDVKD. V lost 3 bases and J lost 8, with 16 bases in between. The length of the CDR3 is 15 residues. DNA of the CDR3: TGTGCCACCAGTGATCGGGCGGGGCCCCTAGATGAGCAGTTCTTC. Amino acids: CATSDRAGPLDEQFF.

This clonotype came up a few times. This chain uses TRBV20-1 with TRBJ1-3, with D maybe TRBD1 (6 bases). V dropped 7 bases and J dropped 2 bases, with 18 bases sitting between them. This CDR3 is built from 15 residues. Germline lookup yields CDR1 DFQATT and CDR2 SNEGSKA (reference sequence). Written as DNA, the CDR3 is TGCAGTGTATTAAGGCAGGGGCTTCCTGGAAACACCATATATTTT. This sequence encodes CSVLRQGLPGNTIYF.